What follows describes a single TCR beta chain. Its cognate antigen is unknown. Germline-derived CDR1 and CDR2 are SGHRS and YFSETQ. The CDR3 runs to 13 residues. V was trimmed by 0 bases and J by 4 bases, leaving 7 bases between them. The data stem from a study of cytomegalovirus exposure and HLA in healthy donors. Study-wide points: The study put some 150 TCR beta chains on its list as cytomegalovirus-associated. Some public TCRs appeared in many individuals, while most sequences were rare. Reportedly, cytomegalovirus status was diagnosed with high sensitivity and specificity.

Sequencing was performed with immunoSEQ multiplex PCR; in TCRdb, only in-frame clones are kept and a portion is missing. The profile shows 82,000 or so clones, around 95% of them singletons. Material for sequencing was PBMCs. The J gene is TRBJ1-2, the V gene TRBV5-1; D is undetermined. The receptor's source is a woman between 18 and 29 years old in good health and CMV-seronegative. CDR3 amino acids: CASSLEIGYGYTF. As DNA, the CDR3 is TGCGCCAGCAGCTTGGAAATCGGCTATGGCTACACCTTC.